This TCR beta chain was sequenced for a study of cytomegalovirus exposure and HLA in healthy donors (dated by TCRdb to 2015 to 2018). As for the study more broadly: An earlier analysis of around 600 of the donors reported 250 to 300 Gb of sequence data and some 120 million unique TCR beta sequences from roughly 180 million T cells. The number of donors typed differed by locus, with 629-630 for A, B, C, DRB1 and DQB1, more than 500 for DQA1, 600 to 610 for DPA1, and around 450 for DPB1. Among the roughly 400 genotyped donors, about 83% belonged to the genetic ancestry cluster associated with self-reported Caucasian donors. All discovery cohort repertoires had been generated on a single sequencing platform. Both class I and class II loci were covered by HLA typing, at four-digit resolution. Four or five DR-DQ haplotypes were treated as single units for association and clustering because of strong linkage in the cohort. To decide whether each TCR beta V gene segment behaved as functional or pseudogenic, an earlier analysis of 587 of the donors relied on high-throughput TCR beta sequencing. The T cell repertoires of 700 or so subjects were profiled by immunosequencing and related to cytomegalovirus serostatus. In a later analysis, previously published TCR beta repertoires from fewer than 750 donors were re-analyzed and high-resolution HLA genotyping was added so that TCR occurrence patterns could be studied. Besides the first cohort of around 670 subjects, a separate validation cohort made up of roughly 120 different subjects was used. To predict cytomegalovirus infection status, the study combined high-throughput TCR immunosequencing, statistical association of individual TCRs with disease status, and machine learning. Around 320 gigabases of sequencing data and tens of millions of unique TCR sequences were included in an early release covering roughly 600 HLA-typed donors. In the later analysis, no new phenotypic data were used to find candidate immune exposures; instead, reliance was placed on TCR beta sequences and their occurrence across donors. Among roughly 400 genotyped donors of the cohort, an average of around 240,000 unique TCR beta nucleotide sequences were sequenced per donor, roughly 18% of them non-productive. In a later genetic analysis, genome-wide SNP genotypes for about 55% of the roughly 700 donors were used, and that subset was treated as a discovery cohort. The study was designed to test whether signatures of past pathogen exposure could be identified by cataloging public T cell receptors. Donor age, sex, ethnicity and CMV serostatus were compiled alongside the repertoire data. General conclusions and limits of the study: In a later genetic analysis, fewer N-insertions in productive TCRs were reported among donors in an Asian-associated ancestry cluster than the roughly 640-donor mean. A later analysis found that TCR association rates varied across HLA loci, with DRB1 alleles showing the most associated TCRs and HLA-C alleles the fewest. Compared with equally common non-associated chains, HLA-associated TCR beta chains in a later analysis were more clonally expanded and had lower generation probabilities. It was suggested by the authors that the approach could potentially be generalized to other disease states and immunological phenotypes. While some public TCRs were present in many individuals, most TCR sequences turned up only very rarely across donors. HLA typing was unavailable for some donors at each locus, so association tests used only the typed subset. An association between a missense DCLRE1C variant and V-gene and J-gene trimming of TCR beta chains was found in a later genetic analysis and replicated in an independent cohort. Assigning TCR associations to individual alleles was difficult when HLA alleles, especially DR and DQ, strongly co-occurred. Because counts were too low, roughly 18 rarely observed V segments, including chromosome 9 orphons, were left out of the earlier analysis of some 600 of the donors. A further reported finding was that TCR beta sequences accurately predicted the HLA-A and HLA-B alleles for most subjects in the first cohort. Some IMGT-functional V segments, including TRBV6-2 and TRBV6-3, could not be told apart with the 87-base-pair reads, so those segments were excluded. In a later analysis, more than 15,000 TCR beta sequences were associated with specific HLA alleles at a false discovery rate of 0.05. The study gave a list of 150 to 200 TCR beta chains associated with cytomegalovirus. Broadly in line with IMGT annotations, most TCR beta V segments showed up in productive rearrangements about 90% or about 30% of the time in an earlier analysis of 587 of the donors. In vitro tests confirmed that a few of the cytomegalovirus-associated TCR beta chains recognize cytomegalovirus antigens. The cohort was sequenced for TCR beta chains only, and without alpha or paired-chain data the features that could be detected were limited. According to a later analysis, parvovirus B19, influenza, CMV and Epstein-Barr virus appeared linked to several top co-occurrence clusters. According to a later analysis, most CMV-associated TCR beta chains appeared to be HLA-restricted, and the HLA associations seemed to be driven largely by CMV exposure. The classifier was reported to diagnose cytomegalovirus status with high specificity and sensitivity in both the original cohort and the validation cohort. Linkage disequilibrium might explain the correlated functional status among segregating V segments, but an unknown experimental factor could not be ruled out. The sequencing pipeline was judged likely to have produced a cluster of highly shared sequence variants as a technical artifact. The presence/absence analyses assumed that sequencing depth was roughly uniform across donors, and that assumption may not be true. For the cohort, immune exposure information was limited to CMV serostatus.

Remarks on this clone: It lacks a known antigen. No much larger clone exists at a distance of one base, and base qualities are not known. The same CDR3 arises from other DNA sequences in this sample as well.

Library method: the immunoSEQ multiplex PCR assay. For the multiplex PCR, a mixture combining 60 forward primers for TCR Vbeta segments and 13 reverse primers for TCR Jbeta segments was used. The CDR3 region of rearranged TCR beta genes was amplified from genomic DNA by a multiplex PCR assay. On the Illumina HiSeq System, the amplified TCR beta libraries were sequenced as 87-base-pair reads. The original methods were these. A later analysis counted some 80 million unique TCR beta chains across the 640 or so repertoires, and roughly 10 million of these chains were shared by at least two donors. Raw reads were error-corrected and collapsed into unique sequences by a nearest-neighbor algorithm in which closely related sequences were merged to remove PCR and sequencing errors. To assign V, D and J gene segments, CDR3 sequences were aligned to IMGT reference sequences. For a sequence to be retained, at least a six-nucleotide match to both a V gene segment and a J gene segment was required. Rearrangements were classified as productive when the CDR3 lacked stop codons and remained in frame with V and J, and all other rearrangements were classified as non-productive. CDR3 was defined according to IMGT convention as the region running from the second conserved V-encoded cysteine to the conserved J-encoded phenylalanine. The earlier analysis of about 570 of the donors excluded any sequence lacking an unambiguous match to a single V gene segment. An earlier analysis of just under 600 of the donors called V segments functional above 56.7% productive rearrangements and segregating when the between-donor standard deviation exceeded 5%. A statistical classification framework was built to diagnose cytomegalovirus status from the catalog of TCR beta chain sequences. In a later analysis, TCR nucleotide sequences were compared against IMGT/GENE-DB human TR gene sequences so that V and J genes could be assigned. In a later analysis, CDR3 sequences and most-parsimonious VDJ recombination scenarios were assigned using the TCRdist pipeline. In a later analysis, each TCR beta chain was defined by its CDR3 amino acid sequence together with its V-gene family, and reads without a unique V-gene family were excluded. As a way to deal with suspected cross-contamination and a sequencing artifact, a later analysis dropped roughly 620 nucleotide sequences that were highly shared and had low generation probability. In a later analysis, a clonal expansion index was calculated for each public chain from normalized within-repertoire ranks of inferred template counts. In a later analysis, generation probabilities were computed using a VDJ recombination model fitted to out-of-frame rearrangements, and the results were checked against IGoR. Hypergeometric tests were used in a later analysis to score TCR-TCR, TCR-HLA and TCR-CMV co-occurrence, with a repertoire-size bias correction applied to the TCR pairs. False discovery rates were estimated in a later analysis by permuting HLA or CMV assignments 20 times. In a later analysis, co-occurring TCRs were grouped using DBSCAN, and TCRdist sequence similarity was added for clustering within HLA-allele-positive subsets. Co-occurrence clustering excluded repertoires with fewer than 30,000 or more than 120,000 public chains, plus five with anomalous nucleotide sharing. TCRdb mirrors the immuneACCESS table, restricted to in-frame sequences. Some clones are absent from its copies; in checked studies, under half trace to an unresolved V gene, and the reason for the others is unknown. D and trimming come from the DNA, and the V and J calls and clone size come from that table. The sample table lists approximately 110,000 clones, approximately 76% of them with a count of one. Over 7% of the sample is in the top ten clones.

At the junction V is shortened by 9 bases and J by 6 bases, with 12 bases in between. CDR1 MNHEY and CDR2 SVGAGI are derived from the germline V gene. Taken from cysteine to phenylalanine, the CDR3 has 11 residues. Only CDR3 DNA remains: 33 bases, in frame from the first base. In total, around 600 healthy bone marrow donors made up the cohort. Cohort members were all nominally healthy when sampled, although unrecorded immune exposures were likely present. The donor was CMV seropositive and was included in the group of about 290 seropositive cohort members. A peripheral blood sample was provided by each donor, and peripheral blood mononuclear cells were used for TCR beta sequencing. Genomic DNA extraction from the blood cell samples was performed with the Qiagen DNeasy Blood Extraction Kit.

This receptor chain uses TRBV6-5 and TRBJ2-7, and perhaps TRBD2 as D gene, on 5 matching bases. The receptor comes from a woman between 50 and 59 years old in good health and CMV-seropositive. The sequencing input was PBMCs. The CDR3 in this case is CASSGGGEQYF. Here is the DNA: TGTGCCAGTAGTGGCGGAGGCGAGCAGTACTTC.